Sequencing of this TCR beta chain was carried out in a study of PD-1 blockade in classical Hodgkin lymphoma. Details on this clone: The antigen remains undetermined.

All patients experienced relapse after autologous stem cell transplantation, and brentuximab vedotin exposure was variable. V lost 6 bases, J lost 5 bases, and 13 bases lay in between. The CDR3 runs to 14 residues. Germline values: CDR1 MNHEY, CDR2 SVGAGI. Overall study results and limits: Patients who initiated nivolumab within 1 year of ASCT were excluded. It was CD4+ TCR diversity, not CD8+, that rose significantly by C4D1. What drove the repertoire differences, possibly disease activity or prior therapy, has not been defined.

The protocol was immunoSEQ multiplex PCR, while the TCRdb copy is restricted to in-frame clones and leaves out a portion. The data contain about 41,000 clones, over 70% of them singletons. This TCR derives from a human donor with classical Hodgkin lymphoma. The rearrangement joins TRBV6-5 to TRBJ2-2; D call uncertain. The sequences come from peripheral blood mononuclear cells (PBMCs), collected at baseline. The DNA for the CDR3 is TGTGCCAGCAGCTCGCTCGGAATTACCGGGGAGCTGTTTTTT. It yields the protein CASSSLGITGELFF.